The sequence of this TCR beta chain was determined in a study of OX40 agonist ivuxolimab in advanced cancers. Study-level background: As their treatment, patients were administered ivuxolimab, an agonistic anti-OX40 (CD134) antibody. The group had a mean age of 60 years, ranged from 23 to 79, and was just under 85% male. Prior therapy, whether anti-PD-1, anti-PD-L1 or anti-CTLA-4, was allowed, and roughly 40% had some.

The method was immunoSEQ multiplex PCR; TCRdb's version includes in-frame clones alone and lacks a portion of them. This sample has tens of thousands of clones, with around 84% found just once. Blood was sampled at baseline, cycle 4 day 1, and cycle 7 day 1. This CDR3 region has 14 residues. The V gene's germline CDR1 is SGHDT and CDR2 YYEEEE. The V and J ends lost 3 bases and 0 bases respectively, with 9 bases between them. Sequenced here: CD4+ or CD8+ T cells sorted from blood, sampled in a trial of the OX40 agonist ivuxolimab. The chain links TRBV5-6 to TRBJ1-1; TRBD1 is a possible D gene (6 bases). The clonotype comes from an adult with an advanced solid tumor such as melanoma, head and neck, liver or kidney cancer. Here the CDR3 reads CASSWRGMNTEAFF. The CDR3 DNA follows: TGTGCCAGCAGCTGGAGGGGGATGAACACTGAAGCTTTCTTT.